A selection of T cell receptor beta chains follows, all from one sample in a study of cytomegalovirus exposure and HLA in healthy donors. TCRdb's table, derived via immunoSEQ multiplex PCR, lists solely in-frame clones and lacks some. The table lists over 120,000 clones, less than 10% of them singletons, with approximately 1.7% in the top ten. Input material: PBMCs. The receptors stem from a man in his fifties in good health and CMV-seronegative. Both conserved end residues are part of each CDR3. A D gene is named only where the DNA matches it firmly. A clone size is listed for some rows: how often the clone was seen (once, few, many), or a class if it is expanded.

CDR3 protein	CDR3 DNA	clone size	D gene	V gene	J gene
CAWSVRSILNTEAFF	TGTGCCTGGAGTGTACGGTCCATACTGAACACTGAAGCTTTCTTT	few	-	TRBV30	TRBJ1-1
CSAHRGFRYGYTF	TGCAGCGCCCACAGGGGGTTTCGTTATGGCTACACCTTC	few	TRBD1	TRBV29-1	TRBJ1-2
CASKPTSSGNTIYF	TGTGCCAGTAAACCGACTAGCTCTGGAAACACCATATATTTT	-	-	TRBV6-5	TRBJ1-3
CASSRTRLAVQETQYF	TGTGCCAGCAGCCGAACTCGACTAGCGGTCCAAGAGACCCAGTACTTC	few	TRBD2	TRBV11-2	TRBJ2-5
CASNRDGYEQYF	TGTGCCAGCAACAGGGATGGCTACGAGCAGTACTTC	-	-	TRBV6-5	TRBJ2-7
CASSLVAGTGGPGELFF	TGTGCCAGCAGCTTAGTAGCGGGGACAGGGGGACCCGGGGAGCTGTTTTTT	-	TRBD1	TRBV7-7	TRBJ2-2
CASSLLSGAVYGYTF	TGTGCCAGCAGTTTGTTGTCAGGGGCGGTCTATGGCTACACCTTC	-	-	TRBV27	TRBJ1-2
CASSAIPGQGIVAEAFF	TGTGCCAGCAGTGCCATACCGGGACAGGGTATTGTGGCTGAAGCTTTCTTT	few	TRBD1	TRBV6-1	TRBJ1-1
CASSLAPKDSISF	TGCGCCAGCAGCTTGGCCCCGAAGGACAGTATCTCCTTC	few	-	TRBV5-1	TRBJ1-2
CASSLDSGDDYEQYF	TGCGCCAGCAGCTTGGATAGCGGGGACGACTACGAGCAGTACTTC	-	TRBD2	TRBV5-1	TRBJ2-7
CASSLQQMNTEAFF	TGTGCCAGCAGCTTACAACAGATGAACACTGAAGCTTTCTTT	-	-	TRBV7-9	TRBJ1-1
CASRPLGLNTEAFF	TGTGCTAGCAGACCCCTAGGCCTGAACACTGAAGCTTTCTTT	-	-	TRBV7-7	TRBJ1-1
CAISGGGVRETQYF	TGTGCCATCAGTGGGGGAGGGGTAAGGGAGACCCAGTACTTC	-	TRBD2	TRBV10-3	TRBJ2-5
CASSFGQKSSYEQYF	TGTGCCAGCAGCTTTGGACAGAAGAGCTCCTACGAGCAGTACTTC	few	-	TRBV21-1	TRBJ2-7
CASSIYRTSGKGEQYF	TGTGCCAGTAGTATTTACAGGACTAGCGGGAAAGGCGAGCAGTACTTC	once	TRBD2	TRBV19	TRBJ2-7
CASSFRRDSNYGYTF	TGCGCCAGCAGCTTTAGGAGGGACAGTAACTATGGCTACACCTTC	-	TRBD1	TRBV5-1	TRBJ1-2
CASQQGQGGYTF	TGCGCCAGCCAACAGGGACAGGGTGGCTACACCTTC	-	TRBD1	TRBV5-1	TRBJ1-2
CASSKTTGLRNTEAFF	TGTGCCAGCAGCAAGACGACAGGGCTAAGGAACACTGAAGCTTTCTTT	-	TRBD1	TRBV5-6	TRBJ1-1
CASSLTSGGARDTQYF	TGTGCTAGCAGCTTAACAAGCGGGGGGGCTCGAGATACGCAGTATTTT	-	TRBD2	TRBV7-7	TRBJ2-3
CASSELGTSTDTQYF	TGTGCCAGCAGTGAATTGGGCACGAGCACAGATACGCAGTATTTT	many	-	TRBV2	TRBJ2-3
CASRQPGQQETQYF	TGCGCCAGCAGACAACCGGGACAGCAAGAGACCCAGTACTTC	few	TRBD1	TRBV5-1	TRBJ2-5
CASSPHRETYEQYF	TGTGCCAGCAGCCCCCACAGGGAAACCTACGAGCAGTACTTC	-	-	TRBV6-1	TRBJ2-7
CASSARNRGTGELFF	TGTGCCAGCAGTGCTCGGAACAGGGGGACCGGGGAGCTGTTTTTT	-	TRBD1	TRBV6-1	TRBJ2-2
CASSSDSLSREQYF	TGTGCCAGCAGCAGCGACAGTTTGTCCCGCGAGCAGTACTTC	-	-	TRBV28	TRBJ2-7
CAPRRGTPNTEAFF	TGTGCCCCCCGGCGGGGGACACCGAACACTGAAGCTTTCTTT	few	-	TRBV10-3	TRBJ1-1
CASSADTSNQPQHF	TGTGCCAGCAGTGCGGACACTAGCAATCAGCCCCAGCATTTT	-	-	TRBV6-1	TRBJ1-5
CAWSPPGGGRRNEQFF	TGTGCCTGGAGTCCCCCCGGTGGCGGGAGGAGGAATGAGCAGTTCTTC	few	TRBD2	TRBV30	TRBJ2-1
CASSDRGGYTF	TGTGCCAGCAGTGACAGGGGTGGCTACACCTTC	few	-	TRBV2	TRBJ1-2
CASSMDRESEAFF	TGTGCCAGTAGTATGGACAGAGAAAGTGAAGCTTTCTTT	few	-	TRBV19	TRBJ1-1
CASSRGTATGELFF	TGTGCCAGCAGCCGGGGGACGGCCACCGGGGAGCTGTTTTTT	-	-	TRBV7-3	TRBJ2-2
CASKGLAGPNEQFF	TGTGCCAGCAAGGGACTAGCGGGACCTAATGAGCAGTTCTTC	-	TRBD2	TRBV14	TRBJ2-1
CASGKLAGGMNEQFF	TGTGCTAGTGGTAAACTAGCGGGAGGGATGAATGAGCAGTTCTTC	-	TRBD2	TRBV12-5	TRBJ2-1
CAWSGTGRTDTQYF	TGTGCCTGGTCCGGGACAGGCCGGACAGATACGCAGTATTTT	few	TRBD1	TRBV30	TRBJ2-3
CASSENPSGLIGYTF	TGTGCCAGCAGTGAAAATCCATCAGGGTTAATTGGCTACACCTTC	few	-	TRBV2	TRBJ1-2
CASSGGDPRHTEAFF	TGTGCCAGCAGCGGGGGGGACCCTAGACACACTGAAGCTTTCTTT	-	-	TRBV9	TRBJ1-1
CASSSTDSGANVLTF	TGCGCCAGCAGCTCGACAGACTCTGGGGCCAACGTCCTGACTTTC	-	-	TRBV5-1	TRBJ2-6
CASSLQGAGKGYTF	TGTGCCAGCAGTTTACAGGGCGCCGGGAAGGGCTACACCTTC	-	-	TRBV6-5	TRBJ1-2
CSAISGYEQYF	TGCAGTGCTATCTCGGGATACGAGCAGTACTTC	-	-	TRBV20-1	TRBJ2-7
CSVRGQGVETQYF	TGCAGCGTTCGTGGACAGGGGGTGGAGACCCAGTACTTC	few	TRBD1	TRBV29-1	TRBJ2-5
CATSRKGGRETQYF	TGTGCCACCAGCAGGAAGGGGGGGCGGGAGACCCAGTACTTC	few	-	TRBV15	TRBJ2-5
CASRGTGISSRVTEAFF	TGTGCCAGCAGGGGGACAGGGATTTCTTCTCGGGTCACTGAAGCTTTCTTT	-	TRBD1	TRBV27	TRBJ1-1
CASSSPGTGAQPQHF	TGTGCCAGCAGCTCCCCCGGGACAGGGGCCCAGCCCCAGCATTTT	-	TRBD1	TRBV7-9	TRBJ1-5
CASRPGQSSNQPQHF	TGTGCCAGCAGACCCGGACAGAGTAGCAATCAGCCCCAGCATTTT	-	-	TRBV6-5	TRBJ1-5
CAIKNSTKEEQYF	TGTGCCATCAAGAACTCTACTAAAGAGGAGCAGTACTTC	-	-	TRBV10-3	TRBJ2-7
CASRFIPGAGVTYNEQFF	TGTGCCAGCAGATTTATCCCCGGGGCGGGGGTTACCTACAATGAGCAGTTCTTC	few	TRBD2	TRBV7-8	TRBJ2-1
CASSQGRVYEQYF	TGCGCCAGCAGTCAGGGGAGGGTGTACGAGCAGTACTTC	-	-	TRBV5-1	TRBJ2-7
CASSPPVGSGGYTF	TGTGCCAGCTCACCTCCGGTCGGCTCGGGAGGCTACACCTTC	-	-	TRBV18	TRBJ1-2
CSSSGRAGEQYF	TGCAGCTCAAGCGGGAGGGCCGGAGAGCAGTACTTC	few	TRBD2	TRBV29-1	TRBJ2-7
CASSLSTSGGEETQYF	TGTGCCAGCAGCCTAAGTACTAGCGGGGGGGAGGAGACCCAGTACTTC	few	TRBD2	TRBV4-2	TRBJ2-5
CASSCHLRVSGSYEQYF	TGTGCCAGCAGCTGCCACCTGAGAGTTAGCGGATCCTACGAGCAGTACTTC	-	-	TRBV7-9	TRBJ2-7
CAISDKGQNSPLHF	TGTGCCATCAGTGATAAGGGACAGAATTCACCCCTCCACTTT	few	TRBD1	TRBV10-3	TRBJ1-6
CASSLEDGTTFDSPLHF	TGTGCCAGCAGCTTAGAGGATGGGACAACCTTTGATTCACCCCTCCACTTT	few	-	TRBV7-2	TRBJ1-6
CASRGSQGAYYEQYF	TGTGCCAGCAGGGGGTCACAGGGGGCCTACTACGAGCAGTACTTC	-	TRBD1	TRBV6-1	TRBJ2-7
CASSLDFTPRTEAFF	TGTGCCAGCAGCTTAGATTTCACTCCGAGGACTGAAGCTTTCTTT	few	-	TRBV7-2	TRBJ1-1